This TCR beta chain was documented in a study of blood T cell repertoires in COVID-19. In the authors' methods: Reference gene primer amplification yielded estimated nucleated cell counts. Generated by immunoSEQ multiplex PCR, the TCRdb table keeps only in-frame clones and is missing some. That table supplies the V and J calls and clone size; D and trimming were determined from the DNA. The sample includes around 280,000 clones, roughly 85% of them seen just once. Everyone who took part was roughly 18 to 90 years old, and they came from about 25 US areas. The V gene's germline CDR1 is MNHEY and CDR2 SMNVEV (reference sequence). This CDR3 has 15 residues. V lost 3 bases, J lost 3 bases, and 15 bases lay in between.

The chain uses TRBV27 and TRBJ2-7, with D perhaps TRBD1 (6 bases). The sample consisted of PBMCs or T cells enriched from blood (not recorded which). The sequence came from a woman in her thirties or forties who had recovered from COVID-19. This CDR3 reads CASSLTGTLYYEQYF. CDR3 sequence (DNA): TGTGCCAGCAGTTTGACAGGTACTCTTTACTACGAGCAGTACTTC.